One T cell receptor (beta chain) is described in this entry. Its cognate antigen has yet to be identified. Base qualities are not at hand, and no much larger clone is one base apart. Healthy HIV-negative adults with no recently reported acute infections or vaccinations were included as donors. All donors were Caucasian adults living in Nashville, Tennessee, USA. Magnetic negative selection was used to enrich CD4+ T cells, after which naive cells were positively selected on CD45RA and the negative fraction became the memory subset. Blood was collected by leukapheresis, and PBMCs were isolated by Ficoll-Histopaque density gradient centrifugation and then cryopreserved in liquid nitrogen vapor phase. Analytical flow cytometry was used to check the purity and quantity of each magnetically sorted T cell population. Genomic DNA was isolated from each sorted fraction and quantified by UV absorbance on a Nanodrop 2000c.

Using the deep immunoSEQ assay, multiplex PCR amplified TCR CDR3 regions from genomic DNA. Extracted genomic DNA from each cell subset was spread evenly across all wells of several immunoSEQ 96-well plates, with each plate serving as a replicate. For sorted subsets, around 200 ng genomic DNA, equal to some 28,000 T cell genomes, was loaded into each replicate PCR. Purified libraries were quantified with a Qubit 3.0 fluorometer, sized on a Bioanalyzer 2100, and re-quantified with the KAPA Library Quantification kit. Every immunoSEQ 96-well plate was sequenced on a dedicated single-read 150-cycle Illumina NextSeq 550 flow cell. The study's own analysis went as follows. Because the immunoSEQ output held only junctional sequences and lacked quality scores, the filtering could not match the filtering applied to full-length reads. To assign V/J genes and CDR3, sequences were annotated using PyIR, a Python wrapper for IgBLAST v1.9, with IMGT germline references. Reads were filtered out if the reads had weak V/J assignments (E-value above 1e-6), no CDR3, stop codons, out-of-frame junctions, or ambiguous translated residues. A V3J clonotype was defined by an identical inferred V gene, J gene, and CDR3 amino acid sequence. To compute the percentage overlap between repertoires, the number of shared unique clonotypes was divided by the size of the smaller repertoire. Repertoire richness was assessed with RTK rarefaction, the Chao1 estimator, and Recon v2.1 estimates of unobserved clonotypes. Generation probabilities were computed with OLGA for all TCRbeta clonotypes obtained by the gDNA method from four donors. TCRdb obtained this table from immuneACCESS and retained in-frame rearrangements with V and J assigned. These tables miss some clones; where compared with another copy, unresolved V genes account for less than half of the shortfall, and the remainder is unexplained. Clone size and V and J calls were adopted from that table, with D and trimming inferred from the DNA. Counted in this sample were about 600,000 clones; 95% to 98% of them appeared once. The ten largest clones add up to approximately 0.057% of the sample.

This sample was included in a study of shared clonotypes between healthy human individuals (TCRdb year 2020). Describing the broader study: A couple of women and a few men aged 18 to 49 years were included in the cohort. Libraries were prepared and TCR repertoires were sequenced by different laboratories using diverse techniques, in order to increase sequencing depth and limit assay-specific biases. Per donor, leukapheresis produced somewhere between about 0.8 and 9.5 billion PBMCs. For each donor, three plates each were used for CD4 naive and CD4 memory, two plates were used for CD8 naive, and one plate was used for CD8 memory. To estimate repertoire size and how much clonotypes are shared between individuals, the study performed deep sequencing of blood TCR repertoires from roughly five healthy adults.

There are 13 amino acids in the CDR3, from cysteine to phenylalanine inclusive. Here the CDR3 DNA is all that survives: 39 bases in frame from base 1. Deletion took 4 bases off V and 6 bases off J, with a span of 9 bases between the germline ends. The germline V gene supplies CDR1 SGHDN and CDR2 FVKESK. Study-wide findings and limitations: When several donors were compared, the shared fraction of clonotypes was approximately 5% for naive CD4, more than 3% for naive CD8, 2% to 2.5% for memory CD4, and approximately 0.4% for memory CD8. Because the study included a small number of donors, the genetic and exposure-history diversity represented was limited. Estimated clonotype richness was generally larger for naive than for memory subsets. Sampling was limited to blood, and TCR repertoires in tissue likely differ from TCR repertoires in blood. Incomplete sequencing was indicated by rarefaction of sorted-subset datasets, despite the large sequencing depth. Higher generation probabilities were observed for clonotypes shared by all four sorted-subset donors than for non-shared clonotypes. Pairwise subsampling led to the expectation that sequencing depth would affect the degree of clonotype sharing among donors.

Rearrangement joined TRBV14 to TRBJ2-2; the D segment is perhaps TRBD1 or TRBD2, each sharing 5 matched bases. This receptor was taken from a woman aged 25 to 39 in good health. The sequencing input was naive CD4+ T cells sorted from blood. The cell subset or site label corresponds to: CD45RA+ positively selected. The CDR3 loop reads CASSPPGPGELFF. The nucleotides are TGTGCCAGCAGCCCCCCGGGGCCCGGGGAGCTGTTTTTT.